One and the same sample provided the 2 T cell receptor beta chains below, sequenced in a study of long-term antiretroviral therapy in people with HIV. Survey-level immunoSEQ v3.0 assays were run. TCRdb's table, derived via immunoSEQ multiplex PCR, lists solely in-frame clones and lacks some. The sample lists 15,000 to 20,000 clones, approximately 83% occurring once. The sequences come from unsorted PBMCs, collected just before starting antiretroviral therapy. These receptors all come from a man aged 35 to 55 with HIV.

This clone showed up just once. The chain couples TRBV6-1 to TRBJ2-7; the match to TRBD1 covers 10 bases. The ends lost 9 bases at V and 1 base at J; junction bases unmatched: 9. This CDR3 has 15 residues. CDR1 is MNHNS and CDR2 is SASEGT in the germline V gene. The CDR3 DNA follows: TGTGCCAGTCAGGTAGGGACAGGGGCGTCCTACGAGCAGTACTTC. Its translation: CASQVGTGASYEQYF.

This clone was seen a few times. The V call is TRBV6-1, the J call TRBJ1-3; D unclear. With 3 bases removed from V and 0 bases from J, the gap between germline ends came to 6 bases. Germline-derived CDR1 and CDR2 are MNHNS and SASEGT. This CDR3 has 14 residues. CDR3 protein: CASSDGISGNTIYF. For the CDR3, the DNA is TGTGCCAGCAGTGACGGGATCTCTGGAAACACCATATATTTT.